These 9 T cell receptor beta chains share one sample of origin, sequenced in a study of T cell clusters in autoimmune cytopenias. TRB was amplified from approximately 250 ng of peripheral blood genomic DNA per sample. TRB rearrangements were amplified by touch-down multiplex PCR with mixed TRB-A/B primers. Each CDR3 protein gets one entry in TCRdb, which reprocessed the multiplex PCR reads and gives no DNA. The sample totals about 2,300 distinct CDR3 sequences. The sample was peripheral blood. These receptor sequences come from a human donor with an autoimmune cytopenia or autoimmune hepatitis (not recorded which).

J is TRBJ1-6 and V is TRBV7-9. The CDR3 totals 14 residues. Germline CDR1 reads SEHNR; CDR2 reads FQNEAQ (reference sequence). The CDR3 sequence: CASSLGEGYSPLHF.

The V and J genes are TRBV7-2 and TRBJ1-2. The CDR3 is 11 residues long. CDR1 and CDR2 from the germline V gene are SGHTA and FQGNSA. The chain's CDR3 is CASSPYDGYTF.

This clonotype is classed as medium-sized by frequency. The rearrangement links TRBV12-3 or TRBV12-4 to TRBJ1-3. This CDR3 spans 14 amino acids. The chain's CDR3 is CASSSHSEGNTIYF.

The chain employs TRBV4-2 and TRBJ1-1; TCRdb's D call of TRBD1 is untestable without DNA. Germline V lookup: CDR1 LGHNA, CDR2 YNFKEQ. There are 14 residues in the CDR3. The CDR3 is CASSFWDGGTEAFF.

The chain uses TRBV12-3 or TRBV12-4 and TRBJ1-1; TCRdb's D call, TRBD1, is unchecked because there is no DNA. The CDR3 is 14 amino acids. The CDR3 reads CASRPTGANTEAFF.

By frequency, this clonotype registers medium-sized. The chain uses TRBV12-3 or TRBV12-4 and TRBJ2-1; TCRdb's assignment of TRBD1 cannot be checked, as there is no DNA. This CDR3 has 14 amino acids. The CDR3 is CASSFFQGGNEQFF.

According to its frequency, this clonotype is medium-sized. The chain combines TRBV7-6 with TRBJ2-2. The V gene's germline CDR1 is SGHVS and CDR2 FNYEAQ. The CDR3 spans 13 residues. CDR3 sequence reads: CASSPVNTGELFF. Based on the CDR3 plus reference TRBV7-6 and TRBJ2-2, the full variable domain is GAGVSQSPRYKVTKRGQDVALRCDPISGHVSLYWYRQALGQGPEFLTYFNYEAQQDKSGLPNDRFSAERPEGSISTLTIQRTEQRDSAMYRCASSPVNTGELFFGEGSRLTVL.

This clonotype is labeled medium-sized based on frequency. This chain connects TRBV20-1 to TRBJ2-2; TCRdb indicates TRBD1, and absent DNA this call remains unverified. Germline V gives CDR1 DFQATT, CDR2 SNEGSKA (reference sequence). This CDR3 spans 15 amino acids. This chain's CDR3 is CSARDWAGATGELFF.

This clonotype is identified as medium-sized (0.01 to 0.1%) from frequency. The rearrangement joins TRBV6-4 to TRBJ2-3; there is no DNA to check the TCRdb D call of TRBD2. CDR1 is MRHNA and CDR2 is SNTAGT in the germline V gene. This CDR3 has 14 amino acids. CDR3 in amino acids: CASSDSREVDTQYF.